This TCR beta chain was documented in a study of shared clonotypes between healthy human individuals. On the study more broadly: For every donor, three CD4 naive, three CD4 memory, two CD8 naive and one CD8 memory plates were used. Study results and limitations: Investigators expected sequencing depth to affect clonotype sharing among donors. Larger richness was generally estimated for naive than memory subsets.

Germline V gives CDR1 SGHRS, CDR2 YFSETQ. The CDR3 is 14 residues long. Trimming took 2 bases from V and 5 from J; bases not matched to a gene: 3. Assay: immunoSEQ multiplex PCR; the TCRdb copy retains only in-frame clones and omits some. The sample holds hundreds of thousands of clones, under 80% seen once. With regard to this clone: Antigen specificity is unknown.

The rearrangement links TRBV5-1 to TRBJ1-4, with 7 bases that match TRBD1. The sequencing sample was made of memory CD4+ T cells sorted from blood. Subset reported: CD45RA-negative fraction. This receptor was taken from a young woman in good health. The CDR3, as DNA: TGCGCCAGCAGCTTCGGACAGGAGAATGAAAAACTGTTTTTT. Amino acids: CASSFGQENEKLFF.